Each of the 7 T cell receptor beta chains below was sequenced from the same sample in a study of shared clonotypes between healthy human individuals. TCRdb's table, derived via immunoSEQ multiplex PCR, lists solely in-frame clones and lacks some. The data hold approximately 2.5 million clones, with approximately 93% observed a single time. The sample was naive CD4+ T cells from PBMCs. Subset given: CD45RA+ positively selected. These receptors were obtained from a man aged 18 to 29 in good health. Some clones in this sample may be carry-over from other donors' samples.

This chain links TRBV2 with TRBJ2-3; 11 bases align to TRBD1. The germline CDR1 and CDR2 sequences are SNHLY and FYNNEI. The CDR3 is made up of 18 amino acids. After removal of 7 bases from V and 3 bases from J, the junction contained 15 bases not matched to a gene. This CDR3 reads CASTGSRGDRGFTDTQYF. Here the CDR3 DNA reads TGTGCCAGCACGGGATCCCGAGGGGACAGGGGGTTTACAGATACGCAGTATTTT.

V gene TRBV21-1 combines with J gene TRBJ2-7; TRBD1 is the table's D call and was not checked against the DNA. TRBV21-1 has pseudogene status. The length of the CDR3 is 15 residues. DNA of the CDR3: TGTGCCAGCAGCAAAGTGAGGACAGCCACCTACGAGCAGTACTTC. It codes for CASSKVRTATYEQYF.

The V gene is TRBV4-1, the J gene TRBJ2-3; maybe TRBD1 (5 bases). Looked up from germline, CDR1 is MGHRA and CDR2 is YSYEKL. V lost 1 base to trimming and J lost 0 bases, with 11 bases between them. There are 16 residues in the CDR3. Here the CDR3 DNA reads TGCGCCAGCAGCCAAGGCGATGGGGCTAGCACAGATACGCAGTATTTT. This encodes CASSQGDGASTDTQYF.

The rearrangement uses TRBV29-1 and TRBJ2-5; D uncertain. The CDR3 covers 12 residues. Trimming removed 6 bases from V and 6 bases from J, with 14 bases in between. CDR1 and CDR2 (germline): SQVTM, ANQGSEA. The CDR3 DNA is TGCAGCGTGCAGAGTCAAGGGAAGACCCAGTACTTC. Translating it yields CSVQSQGKTQYF.

Notes on this clone: Other DNA sequences of this sample code for an identical CDR3. The gene calls are TRBV29-1 and TRBJ2-3, with D tentatively TRBD1 or TRBD2 (5 bases each). The CDR3 length is 13 residues. Germline V gene lookup returns CDR1 SQVTM and CDR2 ANQGSEA. Trimming took 3 bases from V and 2 from J, leaving 9 bases between them. CDR3 coding DNA: TGCAGCGTTGAGGGACGCTACACAGATACGCAGTATTTT. This codes for CSVEGRYTDTQYF.

V usage is TRBV7-8 and J usage is TRBJ1-5; D not resolved. The CDR3 totals 13 residues. Germline CDR1 is SGHVS and CDR2 is FQNEAQ. V was pared by 5 bases and J by 6 bases, with 11 bases between. DNA of the CDR3: TGTGCCAGCAGCATAACTCGCGGTCAGCCCCAGCATTTT. This gives the protein CASSITRGQPQHF.

Concerning this clone: The sample contains more than one DNA sequence encoding this CDR3. V gene TRBV18 combines with J gene TRBJ2-3; TRBD2 aligns across 7 bases. The CDR3 runs 12 residues. Germline values: CDR1 KGHSH, CDR2 LQKENI. J lost 6 bases, V lost 3 bases, and 0 bases had no gene match. The CDR3 here is CASSPGRDTQYF. The CDR3 DNA sequence: TGTGCCAGCTCACCCGGGAGGGATACGCAGTATTTT.